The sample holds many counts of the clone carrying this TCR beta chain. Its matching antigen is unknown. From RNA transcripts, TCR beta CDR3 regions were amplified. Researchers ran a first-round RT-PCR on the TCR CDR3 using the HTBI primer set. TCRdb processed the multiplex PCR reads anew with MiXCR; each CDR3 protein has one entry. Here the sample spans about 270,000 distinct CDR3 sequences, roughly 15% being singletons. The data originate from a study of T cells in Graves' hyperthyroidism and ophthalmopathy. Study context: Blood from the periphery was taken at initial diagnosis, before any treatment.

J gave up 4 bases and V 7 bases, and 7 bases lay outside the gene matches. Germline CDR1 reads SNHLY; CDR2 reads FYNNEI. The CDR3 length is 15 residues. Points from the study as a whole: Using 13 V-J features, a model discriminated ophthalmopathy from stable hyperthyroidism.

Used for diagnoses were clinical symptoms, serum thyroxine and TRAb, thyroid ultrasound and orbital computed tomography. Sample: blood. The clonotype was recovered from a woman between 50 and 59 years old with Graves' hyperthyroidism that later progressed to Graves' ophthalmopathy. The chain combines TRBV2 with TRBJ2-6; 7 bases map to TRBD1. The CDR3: CASTQGGLGANVLTF. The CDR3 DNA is TGTGCCAGCACCCAAGGGGGCCTAGGGGCCAACGTCCTGACTTTC.